What follows are 27 T cell receptor beta chains derived from one specimen sequenced in a study of liver allograft versus peripheral blood T cells. Looking at the study overall: Comparing T cell receptor repertoires in transplanted livers with those in recipients' peripheral blood was part of the design.

TCRdb used MiXCR to reprocess the reads, holding one entry per CDR3 protein. In the table there are more than 9,000 distinct CDR3 sequences, 19% of which are singletons. Source of these receptors: a human patient who had a liver transplant. The graft donor may have given rise to some T cells.

This clonotype was seen a handful of times. The genes are TRBV20-1 and TRBJ2-1; maybe TRBD1 (6 bases). Trimming left V 3 bases short and J 4 bases short, with 13 bases between. The CDR3 spans 14 residues. The germline V gene encodes CDR1 DFQATT and CDR2 SNEGSKA (reference sequence). In DNA, the CDR3 is TGCAGTGCTAGCCGGGACCAGGGGTACAATGAGCAGTTCTTC. Translating it yields CSASRDQGYNEQFF.

Relative to its sample, this clonotype is medium-sized. The V call is TRBV6-5, the J call TRBJ2-7; 9 nucleotides align to TRBD1. The CDR3 has 17 residues. With V trimmed by 6 bases and J by 2 bases, 14 bases remained unmatched. The germline gives CDR1 MNHEY, CDR2 SVGAGI. The CDR3 spells CASSLTRTGDYAYEQYF. CDR3 bases: TGTGCCAGCAGCCTAACTCGGACAGGGGACTATGCCTACGAGCAGTACTTC.

The chain links TRBV5-5 to TRBJ2-2; D possibly uses TRBD1 or TRBD2 (6 bases each). V lost 3 bases to trimming and J lost 5 bases, with 14 bases between them. The CDR3 has 15 amino acids. Germline assignment: CDR1 SGHKS and CDR2 YYEKEE (reference sequence). The CDR3 DNA follows: TGTGCCAGCAGCTGGCCGGGGGCTGGGACCGGGGAGCTGTTTTTT. It yields the protein CASSWPGAGTGELFF.

This clonotype was counted ten times or more. CDR3 protein: CASSFVGGHGEKLFF. Written as DNA, the CDR3 is TGTGCCAGCAGCTTCGTGGGGGGACATGGTGAAAAACTGTTTTTT. V usage is TRBV5-6 and J usage is TRBJ1-4; a possible D gene is TRBD1 (6 bases). V lost 2 bases, J lost 7 bases, and 15 bases lay in between. CDR3 length: 15 residues. Germline V gene lookup returns CDR1 SGHDT and CDR2 YYEEEE. The whole variable domain, remainder taken from reference TRBV5-6 and TRBJ1-4, is DAGVTQSPTHLIKTRGQQVTLRCSPKSGHDTVSWYQQALGQGPQFIFQYYEEEERQRGNFPDRFSGHQFPNYSSELNVNALLLGDSALYLCASSFVGGHGEKLFFGSGTQLSVL.

By share, this clonotype ranks as medium-sized. This chain joins TRBV30 and TRBJ1-2, with TRBD1 as a possible D gene (5 bases). The CDR3 loop spans 14 amino acids. Trimming took off 6 bases at V and 6 bases at J, with 20 bases between the two ends. The germline CDR1 and CDR2 sequences are GTSNPN and SVGIG (reference sequence). The DNA of the CDR3 is TGTGCCTGTTGGGCTCAGGGACTCAGAGATGGCTACACCTTC. This encodes CACWAQGLRDGYTF. Filled out from reference TRBV30 and TRBJ1-2, the complete variable domain reads SQTIHQWPATLVQPVGSPLSLECTVEGTSNPNLYWYRQAAGRGLQLLFYSVGIGQISSEVPQNLSASRPQDRQFILSSKKLLLSDSGFYLCACWAQGLRDGYTFGSGTRLTVV.

This clonotype was seen more than once but under ten times. The chain employs TRBV27 and TRBJ2-2; TRBD1 is a possible D gene (6 bases). The CDR3 consists of 15 residues. V was trimmed by 5 bases and J by 4 bases, leaving 14 bases between them. Germline assignment: CDR1 MNHEY and CDR2 SMNVEV (reference sequence). CDR3 amino acids: CASSNGQTSTGELFF. CDR3 nucleotides: TGTGCCAGCAGTAACGGACAGACTTCCACCGGGGAGCTGTTTTTT.

The sample holds many counts of this clonotype. The genes are TRBV6-1 and TRBJ1-5; tentatively, D is TRBD1 (6 bases). V was shortened by 5 bases and J by 0 bases, with 11 bases between the two germline ends. This CDR3 region has 15 residues. Per the germline V gene, CDR1 is MNHNS and CDR2 is SASEGT. In DNA, the CDR3 is TGTGCCAGCAGTAGGACAGCTTATAGCAATCAGCCCCAGCATTTT. It encodes CASSRTAYSNQPQHF.

J is TRBJ2-7 and V is TRBV28; 9 bases align to TRBD1. CDR1 is MDHEN, CDR2 SYDVKM, per germline. J gave up 1 base and V 6 bases, and 4 bases lay outside the gene matches. The CDR3 covers 14 residues. CDR3 sequence reads: CASRGQGESYEQYF. The CDR3 coding sequence is TGTGCCAGCAGGGGACAGGGAGAATCCTACGAGCAGTACTTC.

This clonotype was counted a few times. The V and J genes are TRBV20-1 and TRBJ1-4, with D uncertain. Germline CDR1 DFQATT, CDR2 SNEGSKA (reference sequence). The CDR3 consists of 13 residues. V was trimmed by 6 bases and J by 13 bases, leaving 21 bases between them. The CDR3 nucleotides are TGCAGTGCCCCCTTCGATCGGTGGTCAGGACTGTTTTTT. Encoded protein: CSAPFDRWSGLFF.

This clonotype showed up just a few times. This chain connects TRBV20-1 to TRBJ2-5; D is undetermined. This CDR3 has 13 residues. With 3 bases removed from V and 5 bases from J, the gap between germline ends came to 13 bases. Per germline, CDR1 DFQATT and CDR2 SNEGSKA (reference sequence). The CDR3, as DNA: TGCAGTGCTAGTTCGAGGCTGGGGGAGACCCAGTACTTC. Translated: CSASSRLGETQYF.

By sample fraction, this clonotype is medium-sized. The gene calls are TRBV27 and TRBJ2-2; maybe TRBD1 (6 bases). Looked up from germline, CDR1 is MNHEY and CDR2 is SMNVEV (reference sequence). Trimming removed 8 bases from V and 6 bases from J, with 10 bases in between. The CDR3 totals 12 residues. DNA for the CDR3: TGTGCCAGCCGCAGGGGAGCCGGGGAGCTGTTTTTT. The encoded protein is CASRRGAGELFF.

By share of the sample, this clonotype is medium-sized. The chain joins TRBV10-3 to TRBJ1-2; D is unclear. Per the germline V gene, CDR1 is ENHRY and CDR2 is SYGVKD. This CDR3 spans 17 amino acids. V shed 2 bases and J shed 8 bases, with 24 bases lying between them. The CDR3 DNA follows: TGTGCCATCAGTGAGGGTTTCCGGAATCGCGCCTTATACGGCTACACCTTC. Its translation: CAISEGFRNRALYGYTF.

CDR3 in amino acids: CASGLFGATDTQYF. CDR3 nucleotides: TGTGCTAGTGGTTTGTTCGGTGCCACAGATACGCAGTATTTT. The genes are TRBV12-5 and TRBJ2-3, with D unclear. This CDR3 comprises 14 residues. Germline V lookup: CDR1 LGHNT, CDR2 FRNRAP. The ends were cut back, 2 bases at V and 2 bases at J, with 8 bases in the middle.

The V gene is TRBV20-1, the J gene TRBJ2-1; TRBD1 aligns across 7 bases. CDR3 length: 16 residues. V trimming: 1 base; J trimming: 4 bases; junction bases outside the gene matches: 10. Per germline, CDR1 DFQATT and CDR2 SNEGSKA (reference sequence). The CDR3 loop is CSARGIGQVRYNEQFF. CDR3 nucleotides: TGCAGTGCTAGAGGGATCGGACAGGTCAGGTACAATGAGCAGTTCTTC.

This clonotype has only a few counts. The V and J genes are TRBV19 and TRBJ1-1; D perhaps matches TRBD1 (5 bases). Trimming stripped 0 bases from V and 7 bases from J, with 12 bases between. The germline V gene has CDR1 LNHDA and CDR2 SQIVND (reference sequence). This CDR3 spans 14 amino acids. This chain's CDR3 is CASSIDDGGDEAFF. The CDR3 DNA reads as TGTGCCAGTAGTATAGATGATGGGGGGGATGAAGCTTTCTTT.

This clonotype occurred a few times. The chain links TRBV5-5 to TRBJ1-6; D might be TRBD1 (6 bases). CDR3 length: 15 amino acids. CDR1 is SGHKS, CDR2 YYEKEE, per germline (reference sequence). V lost 4 bases and J 7 bases, leaving 15 bases between the germline ends. CDR3 DNA: TGTGCCAGCAGCCACATCGGGGGGCCCAATTCACCCCTCCACTTT. It codes for CASSHIGGPNSPLHF. Supplemented by reference TRBV5-5 and TRBJ1-6, the full variable domain reads DAGVTQSPTHLIKTRGQQVTLRCSPISGHKSVSWYQQVLGQGPQFIFQYYEKEERGRGNFPDRFSARQFPNYSSELNVNALLLGDSALYLCASSHIGGPNSPLHFGNGTRLTVT.

This clonotype has more than one count but fewer than ten. The chain is built from TRBV7-9 and TRBJ2-7; no clear D gene. The V end lost 3 bases, the J end lost 5 bases, and 11 bases lay between the germline ends. Looked up from germline, CDR1 is SEHNR and CDR2 is FQNEAQ (reference sequence). This CDR3 comprises 13 residues. The CDR3 region has the DNA TGTGCCAGCAGCTTCGACCAGCGTAACGAGCAGTACTTC. Amino acids: CASSFDQRNEQYF.

This clonotype was seen a handful of times. The chain has TRBV6-5 and TRBJ1-5; the D is unclear. The germline V gene has CDR1 MNHEY and CDR2 SVGAGI. V was clipped by 0 bases and J by 0 bases, with 6 bases between them. The CDR3 consists of 15 residues. As DNA, the CDR3 is TGTGCCAGCAGTTACTCCCGGGATAGCAATCAGCCCCAGCATTTT. Protein sequence: CASSYSRDSNQPQHF.

This clonotype has more than one count but fewer than ten. The chain links TRBV12-3 or TRBV12-4 to TRBJ1-5, with 8 positions matching TRBD1. This CDR3 comprises 17 residues. J was trimmed by 2 bases and V by 1 base; bases with no gene match: 7. The CDR3 is CASSLGGQVRGNQPQHF. The DNA of the CDR3 is TGTGCCAGCAGTTTAGGGGGACAGGTTCGTGGCAATCAGCCCCAGCATTTT.

CDR3 in DNA: TGTGCCAGCAGACCCATCGACGGTGAGCAGTTCTTC. Its protein is CASRPIDGEQFF. The rearrangement joins TRBV12-3 or TRBV12-4 to TRBJ2-1, with no clear D. The CDR3 length is 12 residues. Trimming shortened V by 6 bases and J by 9 bases, and 12 bases separated the two germline ends.

Relative to its sample, this clonotype is medium-sized. The gene calls are TRBV9 and TRBJ2-2; weak D call: TRBD2 (6 bases). The germline V gene encodes CDR1 SGDLS and CDR2 YYNGEE. V was pared by 4 bases and J by 6 bases, with 19 bases between. The CDR3 length is 16 residues. The CDR3 region is CASSPTVGGRAGELFF. In nucleotides, the CDR3 is TGTGCCAGCAGCCCCACCGTTGGAGGGCGGGCCGGGGAGCTGTTTTTT.

In this sample, this clonotype turned up once. The gene calls are TRBV20-1 and TRBJ1-5, with 10 bases fitting TRBD1. Germline CDR1 reads DFQATT; CDR2 reads SNEGSKA (reference sequence). CDR3 size: 13 residues. With V trimmed by 5 bases and J by 6 bases, 4 bases remained unmatched. The CDR3 is CSAGQGVGQPQHF. CDR3 sequence (DNA): TGCAGTGCTGGACAGGGGGTGGGTCAGCCCCAGCATTTT.

This clonotype was seen a few times. The chain has TRBV6-2 or TRBV6-3 and TRBJ2-5, with 10 bases identical to TRBD1. Germline CDR1 and CDR2: MNHEY and SVGEGT. CDR3 length equals 18 residues. J was trimmed by 1 base and V by 8 bases; bases with no gene match: 16. The CDR3 DNA reads TGTGCCAGCGGATCCGGGACAGGGGTTTCTACCATCCAAGAGACCCAGTACTTC. Translating it yields CASGSGTGVSTIQETQYF.

This clonotype was seen ten or more times. CDR3 amino acids: CASSLPRDARDTIYF. CDR3 DNA sequence: TGTGCCAGCAGTCTCCCCAGGGACGCCAGGGACACCATATATTTT. This chain uses TRBV6-8 with TRBJ1-3, with D possibly TRBD1 on 5 matching bases. V dropped 5 bases and J dropped 8 bases, with 19 bases sitting between them. The CDR3 contains 15 residues. Germline CDR1 MNHGY, CDR2 SAAAGT.

The rearrangement links TRBV29-1 to TRBJ2-7; 12 bases line up with TRBD2. The junction had 12 bases not matched to a gene; V was cut back by 5 bases and J by 7 bases. The CDR3 extends over 15 amino acids. Germline-derived CDR1 and CDR2 are SQVTM and ANQGSEA. CDR3 bases: TGCAGCGTTTTTTCGGCTAGCGGGAGGGCTTGGGAGCAGTACTTC. It codes for CSVFSASGRAWEQYF.

This clonotype has more than one count but fewer than ten. V gene TRBV6-1 combines with J gene TRBJ2-7, with 9 positions matching TRBD1. The CDR3 is made up of 15 amino acids. Trimming cost V 3 bases and J 5 bases; bases outside gene matches: 8. CDR1 MNHNS and CDR2 SASEGT come from the germline V gene. CDR3 region: CASSDPGTGKDEQYF. CDR3 DNA sequence: TGTGCCAGCAGTGACCCTGGGACAGGGAAGGACGAGCAGTACTTC.

Within the sample, this clonotype is medium-sized (0.01 to 0.1%). The chain carries TRBV19 and TRBJ2-3, with D possibly TRBD1 on 6 matching bases. Per germline, CDR1 LNHDA and CDR2 SQIVND (reference sequence). The CDR3 is 13 residues long. The V gene lost 5 bases and the J gene lost 4 bases, with 10 bases spanning the gap. This CDR3 is CASSVTGPDTQYF. CDR3 coding DNA: TGTGCCAGTAGTGTAACAGGGCCAGATACGCAGTATTTT.